Below are 17 T cell receptor beta chains sequenced from a single sample in a study of T-cell reconstitution after alpha-beta-depleted transplantation in children. During its preparation, the TCRbeta library received unique molecular identifiers. TCRdb redid the calling of the PCR reads with MiXCR, one entry per CDR3 protein. The sample lists hundreds of thousands of distinct CDR3 sequences, around 15% occurring once. Sequences were derived from PBMCs, mostly from graft donor cells, sampled 360 days after TCRalphabeta/CD19-depleted stem cell transplant. The origin of the receptors is a boy under three years old who had a stem cell transplant for Wiskott-Aldrich syndrome, so the T cells may come from the graft donor.

This clonotype was counted a few times. The V gene is TRBV9, the J gene TRBJ2-7, with 8 nucleotides matching TRBD2. This CDR3 is 15 amino acids long. V dropped 2 bases and J dropped 0; count of bases not matched to a gene: 4. Germline lookup yields CDR1 SGDLS and CDR2 YYNGEE. DNA of the CDR3: TGTGCCAGCAGCGTTAGCGGGATGAGCTCCTACGAGCAGTACTTC. It codes for CASSVSGMSSYEQYF.

About this clonotype itself: One end of the junction is discordant with germline, which a read error may explain. The chain uses TRBV20-1 and TRBJ2-3; D uncertain. The CDR3 contains 12 residues. Germline V gene data show CDR1 as DFQATT and CDR2 as SNEGSKA (reference sequence). CDR3 in amino acids: CSASEVEDTQYF. DNA of the CDR3: TGCAGTGCCAGCGAAGTTGAAGATACTCAGTATTTT.

The V call is TRBV18, the J call TRBJ2-7; unclear D gene. V was pared by 1 base and J by 6 bases, with 7 bases between. This CDR3 has 12 residues. Germline V lookup: CDR1 KGHSH, CDR2 LQKENI. In DNA form, the CDR3 reads TGTGCCAGCTCACCACGCTTATCCGAGCAGTACTTC. This sequence encodes CASSPRLSEQYF.

The V gene is TRBV7-9, the J gene TRBJ2-1; 8 nucleotides agree with TRBD1. V was clipped by 6 bases and J by 6 bases; unmatched bases: 16. Looked up from germline, CDR1 is SEHNR and CDR2 is FQNEAQ (reference sequence). The CDR3 is 17 residues long. CDR3 loop: CASSQDPGTGPINEQFF. DNA for the CDR3: TGTGCCAGCAGTCAGGACCCCGGGACAGGCCCTATCAATGAGCAGTTCTTC.

This clonotype was counted between two and nine times. The V and J genes are TRBV5-6 and TRBJ2-5, with D possibly being TRBD2 (6 bases). The germline V gene encodes CDR1 SGHDT and CDR2 YYEEEE. V was cut by 1 base and J by 2 bases, with 15 bases left in between. CDR3 length: 16 amino acids. The CDR3 here is CASSLPGGGTQETQYF. The CDR3 DNA reads TGTGCCAGCAGCTTGCCGGGCGGCGGGACTCAAGAGACCCAGTACTTC.

This clonotype was recorded a few times. The chain joins TRBV18 to TRBJ2-3; no reliable D call. V shed 3 bases and J shed 1 base, with 8 bases lying between them. Germline CDR1 is KGHSH and CDR2 is LQKENI. This CDR3 comprises 14 residues. CDR3 region: CASSPALGTDTQYF. CDR3 bases: TGTGCCAGCTCACCGGCTCTAGGCACAGATACGCAGTATTTT.

This chain links TRBV5-6 with TRBJ2-7; TRBD2 matches 9 bases. This CDR3 region has 15 residues. CDR1 and CDR2 (germline): SGHDT, YYEEEE. V lost 4 bases and J lost 3; bases outside the gene matches: 8. The chain's CDR3 is CASSDTGTSNYEQYF. DNA of the CDR3: TGTGCCAGCAGCGATACCGGGACTAGCAACTACGAGCAGTACTTC.

This clonotype was observed a few times. The rearrangement joins TRBV5-1 to TRBJ2-2, with 7 bases identical to TRBD1. Trimming cost V 2 bases and J 5 bases; bases outside gene matches: 3. Germline V gene sequence: CDR1 SGHRS, CDR2 YFSETQ. This CDR3 contains 14 residues. The CDR3 bases are TGCGCCAGCAGCTTTTACAGGGGTACCGGGGAGCTGTTTTTT. It specifies CASSFYRGTGELFF.

Many counts were recorded for this clonotype. The chain recombines TRBV5-1 with TRBJ2-7; tentatively, D is TRBD1 (5 bases). The CDR3 spans 16 residues. The germline gives CDR1 SGHRS, CDR2 YFSETQ. Trimming took 0 bases from V and 0 from J, leaving 13 bases between them. CDR3 sequence (DNA): TGCGCCAGCAGCTTGGCGGTCAGGGCAAACTCCTACGAGCAGTACTTC. Protein sequence: CASSLAVRANSYEQYF.

Worth noting for this clonotype: A read error may be the cause here, since a much bigger clone is one base away. This chain connects TRBV7-8 to TRBJ2-3; 8 bases align to TRBD2. With 6 bases clipped from V and 2 bases from J, the junction kept 4 bases outside the gene matches. CDR1 SGHVS and CDR2 FQNEAQ come from the germline V gene. The CDR3 has 14 amino acids. The DNA of the CDR3 is TGTGCCAGCAGTTCCGGGGGGGTCACAGATACGCAGTATTTT. Residues: CASSSGGVTDTQYF.

This clonotype was seen a handful of times. J is TRBJ2-2 and V is TRBV19; possible D gene TRBD2, 6 bases. The germline gives CDR1 LNHDA, CDR2 SQIVND (reference sequence). Trimming removed 5 bases from V and 6 bases from J, with 13 bases in between. The CDR3 extends over 14 amino acids. The CDR3 is CASSAQGGAGELFF. CDR3 DNA sequence: TGTGCCAGTAGTGCCCAGGGCGGGGCCGGGGAGCTGTTTTTT.

In its sample, this clonotype was seen a few times. The genes are TRBV20-1 and TRBJ2-7, with 7 bases fitting TRBD2. The CDR3 contains 14 residues. Germline CDR1 is DFQATT and CDR2 is SNEGSKA (reference sequence). V dropped 0 bases and J dropped 3; count of bases not matched to a gene: 5. CDR3 region: CSAREWEGSYEQYF. CDR3 sequence (DNA): TGCAGTGCTAGAGAGTGGGAGGGGAGCTACGAGCAGTACTTC.

This clonotype was counted between two and nine times. The rearrangement joins TRBV20-1 to TRBJ2-1; 10 bases line up with TRBD1. Germline lookup yields CDR1 DFQATT and CDR2 SNEGSKA (reference sequence). V was clipped by 3 bases and J by 8 bases; unmatched bases: 19. The CDR3 loop spans 18 amino acids. CDR3 sequence (DNA): TGCAGTGCTAGTCCCGCTTTAAGACAGGGGGCAATTTTCTATGAGCAGTTCTTC. Protein sequence: CSASPALRQGAIFYEQFF.

This sequence joins TRBV4-3 and TRBJ2-7; 9 nucleotides align to TRBD1. CDR3 length: 15 residues. Per the germline V gene, CDR1 is LGHNA and CDR2 is YSLEER. Trimming at V came to 3 bases and at J to 7 bases, leaving 10 bases not matched to a gene. CDR3 bases: TGCGCCAGCAGCCAGAAACGGGACAGGGTAAGGGAGCAGTACTTC. Translation: CASSQKRDRVREQYF.

The chain uses TRBV9 and TRBJ2-3; 15 nucleotides match TRBD2. Germline V gene sequence: CDR1 SGDLS, CDR2 YYNGEE. The ends lost 2 bases at V and 5 bases at J; junction bases unmatched: 6. CDR3 length: 17 residues. The CDR3 DNA reads TGTGCCAGCAGCGTCCGGACTAGCGGGAGGGCCCTAGATACGCAGTATTTT. Translation: CASSVRTSGRALDTQYF.

This clonotype was detected ten times or more. The chain joins TRBV2 to TRBJ2-7, with no clear D. Germline values: CDR1 SNHLY, CDR2 FYNNEI. The CDR3 extends over 12 amino acids. With 6 bases removed from V and 6 bases from J, the gap between germline ends came to 12 bases. This CDR3 is CASRGKVREQYF. In DNA, the CDR3 is TGTGCCAGCAGGGGGAAGGTACGCGAGCAGTACTTC.

This clonotype was seen more than once but under ten times. This chain links TRBV3-1 with TRBJ2-3; D remains ambiguous. The CDR3 covers 18 residues. Per germline, CDR1 LGHDT and CDR2 YNNKEL (reference sequence). The V end was cut by 4 bases, the J end by 0 bases, with 20 bases between. This chain's CDR3 is CASSLSPSHGRSTDTQYF. The CDR3 bases are TGTGCCAGCAGCCTAAGTCCATCCCATGGGCGGAGCACAGATACGCAGTATTTT.